This T cell receptor (beta chain) was recorded in a study of shared clonotypes between healthy human individuals. The overall study: Three plates were used per donor for CD4 naive, three for CD4 memory, two for CD8 naive and one for CD8 memory. Study-level findings and limits: Since donors were few, the genetic and exposure-history diversity represented was limited.

Comment on this clone: What it recognizes is unknown.

CD4+ cells were split into CD45RA+ naive and CD45RA-negative memory subsets. Profiling relied on immunoSEQ multiplex PCR, and the TCRdb table lists in-frame clones only, not all of them. The top ten hold around 1.8% of the sample, which has hundreds of thousands of clones, around four fifths seen once. Germline lookup yields CDR1 MNHNS and CDR2 SASEGT. The CDR3 totals 16 residues. V shed 4 bases and J shed 2 bases, with 15 bases lying between them. Sequenced: memory CD4+ T cells sorted from blood. The sample's subset: CD45RA-negative fraction. The receptor comes from a woman aged 30 to 39 in good health. The chain recombines TRBV6-1 with TRBJ1-5; TRBD1 is a possible D gene (6 bases). The CDR3 nucleotides are TGTGCCAGCAGTGGGGAAGGGGGGTTAGGCAATCAGCCCCAGCATTTT. Its translation is CASSGEGGLGNQPQHF.